This T cell receptor beta chain is drawn from a study of T cell responses to AZD1222 COVID-19 vaccine. The table came from immunoSEQ multiplex PCR; TCRdb's copy has only in-frame clones and leaves some out. The sample records about 35,000 clones, around nine tenths being singletons. This CDR3 has 13 residues. V shed 1 base and J shed 2 bases, with 5 bases lying between them. Germline CDR1 reads LGHNA; CDR2 reads YSLEER. This TCR derives from an adult in good health. The specimen comprised peripheral blood, sampled on day 0 of AZD1222 vaccination. The J gene is TRBJ1-2, the V gene TRBV4-3; D unclear. This chain's CDR3 is CASSQGRNYGYTF. For the CDR3, the DNA is TGCGCCAGCAGCCAAGGACGCAACTATGGCTACACCTTC.